The 24 T cell receptor beta chains below all came from one sample that was sequenced in a study of blood T cell repertoires in COVID-19. Only in-frame clones appear in the TCRdb table, and some are missing; sequencing was by immunoSEQ multiplex PCR. This table holds roughly 200,000 clones, about 88% found once. The sequencing sample was made of peripheral blood. These receptors originate from a man between 45 and 60 years old with COVID-19, enrolled during active disease.

This chain uses TRBV2 with TRBJ1-1, with D possibly TRBD1 on 5 matching bases. The CDR3 runs 13 residues. The V gene lost 11 bases and the J gene lost 1 base, with 14 bases spanning the gap. Germline CDR1 is SNHLY and CDR2 is FYNNEI. Here the CDR3 DNA reads TGTGCCGGAAGGGTGGGGGGGAACACTGAAGCTTTCTTT. This translates into CAGRVGGNTEAFF.

CDR3 DNA sequence: TGCAGTGCTAGTAGAGGCGGGGCGCCAAGCACAGATACGCAGTATTTT. Its protein is CSASRGGAPSTDTQYF. The chain combines TRBV20-1 with TRBJ2-3; D might be TRBD2 (6 bases). Germline V CDR1 and CDR2: DFQATT, SNEGSKA (reference sequence). V lost 3 bases to trimming and J lost 0 bases, with 16 bases between them. The CDR3 extends over 16 amino acids.

The chain employs TRBV24-1 and TRBJ2-2, with TRBD2 matching 9 bases. The CDR3 has 18 residues. The J segment lost 0 bases and the V segment lost 5 bases, leaving 9 bases of the junction unmatched. Germline CDR1 KGHDR, CDR2 SFDVKD. The CDR3 reads CATSVPVAGVSNTGELFF. CDR3 DNA sequence: TGTGCCACCAGTGTGCCGGTAGCGGGGGTTTCGAACACCGGGGAGCTGTTTTTT.

This rearrangement joins TRBV9 to TRBJ2-3; tentative D call: TRBD2 (6 bases). Per the germline V gene, CDR1 is SGDLS and CDR2 is YYNGEE. There are 17 residues in the CDR3. V gave up 4 bases and J gave up 0 bases, with 18 bases separating them. The CDR3 sequence is CASSPRPAGFSTDTQYF. CDR3 DNA: TGTGCCAGCAGCCCGAGACCGGCGGGGTTTAGCACAGATACGCAGTATTTT.

The chain recombines TRBV5-4 with TRBJ2-1, with 9 bases aligning to TRBD1. The CDR3 sequence is 15 residues long. Germline CDR1 and CDR2: SGHNT and YYREEE (reference sequence). With 5 bases clipped from V and 6 bases from J, the junction kept 9 bases outside the gene matches. CDR3 DNA: TGTGCCAGCAGACAAGGGACAGGGAATAGCAATGAGCAGTTCTTC. Residues: CASRQGTGNSNEQFF.

This clone has only a few counts. The gene calls are TRBV5-1 and TRBJ2-5; TRBD1 matches at 12 bases. V shed 1 base, J shed 4 bases, and the junction held 8 bases outside the gene matches. The CDR3 is made up of 17 amino acids. Per the germline V gene, CDR1 is SGHRS and CDR2 is YFSETQ. Here the CDR3 DNA reads TGCGCCAGCAGCTTGTCTCGGGACAGGGGGCCCGGAGAGACCCAGTACTTC. It specifies CASSLSRDRGPGETQYF. Looking up the rest from reference TRBV5-1 and TRBJ2-5 gives the full variable domain: KAGVTQTPRYLIKTRGQQVTLSCSPISGHRSVSWYQQTPGQGLQFLFEYFSETQRNKGNFPGRFSGRQFSNSRSEMNVSTLELGDSALYLCASSLSRDRGPGETQYFGPGTRLLVL.

The chain combines TRBV5-1 with TRBJ2-3, with D perhaps matching TRBD2 (5 bases). With 0 bases removed from V and 3 bases from J, the gap between germline ends came to 11 bases. Germline V gene lookup returns CDR1 SGHRS and CDR2 YFSETQ. This CDR3 spans 15 amino acids. The CDR3 region is CASSLAGDGTDTQYF. In nucleotides, the CDR3 is TGCGCCAGCAGCTTGGCCGGGGATGGAACAGATACGCAGTATTTT.

The chain carries TRBV7-2 and TRBJ1-1, with TRBD1 as a possible D gene (5 bases). V shed 3 bases and J shed 11 bases, with 16 bases lying between them. The CDR3 has 13 amino acids. The germline CDR1 and CDR2 sequences are SGHTA and FQGNSA. The CDR3 sequence is CASSFVVGRGAFF. CDR3 coding DNA: TGTGCCAGCAGCTTTGTAGTGGGAAGGGGCGCTTTCTTT.

The chain combines TRBV24-1 with TRBJ2-1, with 8 bases identical to TRBD1. V trimming: 3 bases; J trimming: 15 bases; junction bases outside the gene matches: 6. The CDR3 totals 12 residues. Per germline, CDR1 KGHDR and CDR2 SFDVKD. This CDR3 is CATSDTDRDMFF. CDR3 nucleotide sequence: TGTGCCACCAGTGATACGGACAGGGATATGTTCTTC.

Details on this clone: The sample carries other DNA sequences with the same CDR3. The V and J genes are TRBV7-9 and TRBJ2-7; 7 nucleotides agree with TRBD1. This CDR3 has 14 residues. J gave up 1 base and V 5 bases, and 5 bases lay outside the gene matches. Germline-derived CDR1 and CDR2 are SEHNR and FQNEAQ (reference sequence). The CDR3 spells CASSLRDRSYEQYF. In DNA form, the CDR3 reads TGTGCCAGCAGCCTCCGGGACAGATCCTACGAGCAGTACTTC.

The V and J genes are TRBV24-1 and TRBJ2-7, with a tentative D call TRBD1 (6 bases). The CDR3 has 13 amino acids. Germline-derived CDR1 and CDR2 are KGHDR and SFDVKD. V was pared by 9 bases and J by 5 bases, with 16 bases between. CDR3 residues: CATGTHHTNEQYF. The DNA of the CDR3 is TGTGCCACCGGGACACATCATACCAACGAGCAGTACTTC.

The V and J genes are TRBV5-1 and TRBJ2-2, with D possibly being TRBD2 (6 bases). Germline V gene lookup returns CDR1 SGHRS and CDR2 YFSETQ. V was pared by 0 bases and J by 0 bases, with 12 bases between. The CDR3 contains 17 residues. The CDR3 DNA follows: TGCGCCAGCAGCTTGGCCGGGGGACCGTCGAACACCGGGGAGCTGTTTTTT. It translates to CASSLAGGPSNTGELFF.

The CDR3 loop reads CASSQGRTSGGAQYF. DNA of the CDR3: TGTGCCAGCAGCCAAGGAAGGACTAGCGGAGGGGCCCAGTACTTC. The chain employs TRBV3-1 (or the pseudogene TRBV3-2) and TRBJ2-5; TRBD2 matches 10 bases. V was clipped by 1 base and J by 9 bases; unmatched bases: 8. The CDR3 extends over 15 amino acids. The germline V gene has CDR1 LGHDT and CDR2 YNNKEL (reference sequence).

V is TRBV28 and J is TRBJ2-7; 7 positions match TRBD1. Germline V gene data show CDR1 as MDHEN and CDR2 as SYDVKM. CDR3 length: 17 amino acids. J lost 3 bases, V lost 4 bases, and 15 bases had no gene match. In DNA form, the CDR3 reads TGTGCCAGCAGTTCCCCGACAGGGTCAAGACCTTTCTACGAGCAGTACTTC. It translates to CASSSPTGSRPFYEQYF.

The J gene is TRBJ2-1, the V gene TRBV10-3, with TRBD2 matching 7 bases. This CDR3 is 13 amino acids long. Germline CDR1 reads ENHRY; CDR2 reads SYGVKD. With 6 bases clipped from V and 8 bases from J, the junction kept 7 bases outside the gene matches. The CDR3 protein is CAIREGGSDEQFF. The CDR3 DNA reads as TGTGCCATCAGAGAGGGAGGGAGCGATGAGCAGTTCTTC.

Concerning this clone itself: In the same sample, other DNA sequences code for this CDR3. V and J are TRBV18 and TRBJ1-1; the D gene is possibly TRBD1 (5 bases). This CDR3 comprises 13 residues. The germline V gene encodes CDR1 KGHSH and CDR2 LQKENI. V gave up 2 bases and J gave up 5 bases, with 9 bases separating them. The CDR3 DNA sequence: TGTGCCAGCTCACCAGGGGAGGGGACTGAAGCTTTCTTT. This codes for CASSPGEGTEAFF. The full variable domain, completed using reference TRBV18 and TRBJ1-1, is NAGVMQNPRHLVRRRGQEARLRCSPMKGHSHVYWYRQLPEEGLKFMVYLQKENIIDESGMPKERFSAEFPKEGPSILRIQQVVRGDSAAYFCASSPGEGTEAFFGQGTRLTVV.

This chain connects TRBV19 to TRBJ1-4, with 9 bases matching TRBD1. The CDR3 is 13 residues long. V lost 4 bases to trimming and J lost 14 bases; unmatched junction nucleotides: 8. In germline, CDR1 is LNHDA, CDR2 SQIVND (reference sequence). The CDR3 is CASSTGTGRRLFF. CDR3 in DNA: TGTGCCAGTAGTACCGGGACAGGGCGTCGGCTGTTTTTT.

The rearrangement links TRBV2 to TRBJ1-1, with D possibly matching TRBD1 (6 bases). In germline, CDR1 is SNHLY, CDR2 FYNNEI. The germline V and J ends were trimmed by 8 bases and 1 base, with 8 bases remaining between them. The CDR3 spans 12 residues. The CDR3, as DNA: TGTGCCAGCTCGACAGGGAACACTGAAGCTTTCTTT. Translated: CASSTGNTEAFF.

The rearrangement links TRBV5-5 to TRBJ2-1, with D tentatively TRBD1 (6 bases). Germline V gives CDR1 SGHKS, CDR2 YYEKEE (reference sequence). This CDR3 spans 15 amino acids. Between the trimmed V and J ends, which lost 4 bases and 2 bases, there was a span of 13 bases. CDR3 sequence (DNA): TGTGCCAGCAGCCCCCAGGGGACACCCTACAATGAGCAGTTCTTC. Translating gives CASSPQGTPYNEQFF.

The chain recombines TRBV6-5 with TRBJ1-2; possible D gene TRBD1, 5 bases. There are 14 residues in the CDR3. CDR1 is MNHEY, CDR2 SVGAGI, per germline. Trimming shortened V by 0 bases and J by 7 bases, and 12 bases separated the two germline ends. CDR3 DNA sequence: TGTGCCAGCAGTTACTCTGGGGGACTAGGTGGCTACACCTTC. Translated, it gives CASSYSGGLGGYTF.

The chain recombines TRBV14 with TRBJ2-2; 9 bases are shared with TRBD1. The CDR3 has 16 amino acids. V lost 4 bases to trimming and J lost 3 bases; unmatched junction nucleotides: 6. Germline CDR1 and CDR2: SGHDN and FVKESK. CDR3 in amino acids: CASSRHRGQDTGELFF. In nucleotides, the CDR3 is TGTGCCAGCAGCCGGCACAGGGGGCAGGACACCGGGGAGCTGTTTTTT.

This chain links TRBV11-2 with TRBJ2-7; D is perhaps TRBD2 (7 bases). Germline V lookup: CDR1 SGHAT, CDR2 FQNNGV. V was clipped by 5 bases and J by 0 bases, with 20 bases between them. The CDR3 extends over 17 amino acids. CDR3 nucleotides: TGTGCCAGCAGCCTCTCGGGGGCGGGGGCCGCCTCCTACGAGCAGTACTTC. It is translated as CASSLSGAGAASYEQYF.

The chain links TRBV11-1 to TRBJ2-5; 14 positions match TRBD2. V trimming: 4 bases; J trimming: 4 bases; junction bases outside the gene matches: 2. CDR1 is SGHAT, CDR2 FQDESV, per germline (reference sequence). The CDR3 is 15 residues long. For the CDR3, the DNA is TGTGCCAGCAGCTCGGGACTAGCGGGAGTAGAGACCCAGTACTTC. Residues: CASSSGLAGVETQYF.

This clone was counted once. Other nucleotide sequences in the sample specify the same CDR3. The rearrangement joins TRBV12-5 to TRBJ1-5; tentatively, D is TRBD1 (5 bases). Trimming removed 4 bases from V and 3 bases from J, with 7 bases in between. Germline CDR1 reads LGHNT; CDR2 reads FRNRAP. This CDR3 region has 13 residues. The CDR3 here is CASGSGFNQPQHF. As DNA, the CDR3 is TGTGCTAGTGGTTCAGGGTTCAATCAGCCCCAGCATTTT.